This is a list of T cell receptor beta chains from one sample in a study of T cell responses to AZD1222 COVID-19 vaccine. Assay: immunoSEQ multiplex PCR; the TCRdb copy retains only in-frame clones and omits some. The repertoire includes 150,000 or so clones, approximately 90% of them detected once, and around 4% sits in the top ten. The material sequenced was peripheral blood, taken on day 0 of AZD1222 vaccination. All receptors come from an adult in good health. Each CDR3 is given with its conserved first and last residue. A D gene is named only where the DNA matches it firmly. The listing skips clone size in some rows; elsewhere it reads once, few, many or a size class.

>TRBD1|TRBJ1-4|.|TRBV6-5
TGTGCCAGCAGCTGGGACAGGGGAGGCGAAAAACTGTTTTTT
CASSWDRGGEKLFF
>.|TRBJ2-1|.|TRBV30
TGTGCCTGGGGAGAAAATGAGCAGTTCTTC
CAWGENEQFF
>.|TRBJ1-5|few|TRBV4-2
TGTGCCAGCAGCCAAGCTCCAGGGATGGGACAGCCCCAGCATTTT
CASSQAPGMGQPQHF
>.|TRBJ1-6|.|TRBV18
TGTGCCAGCTCACCCCAAACTCCAGGGGATTCACCCCTCCACTTT
CASSPQTPGDSPLHF
>TRBD2|TRBJ2-5|.|TRBV7-6
TGTGCCAGCAGCCCCGGACTAGCGGGATTTCGTACCCAGTACTTC
CASSPGLAGFRTQYF
>.|TRBJ2-7|.|TRBV18
TGTGCCAGCTCACCACCAGGGTTCGTATACGAGCAGTACTTC
CASSPPGFVYEQYF
>.|TRBJ2-1|once|TRBV28
TGTGCCAGCAGTTTTCCCAATGAGCAGTTCTTC
CASSFPNEQFF
>TRBD2|TRBJ2-1|.|TRBV3-1/TRBV3-2
TGTGCCAGCAGCCACTTTCAACTAGCGCACTACAATGAGCAGTTCTTC
CASSHFQLAHYNEQFF
>.|TRBJ2-5|.|TRBV15
TGTGCCACCAGCATAGGAGGGAGAGAGACCCAGTACTTC
CATSIGGRETQYF
>TRBD1|TRBJ2-3|.|TRBV7-2
TGTGCCAGCAGCTTGGCCAGGGGGCTTTCAGATACGCAGTATTTT
CASSLARGLSDTQYF
>.|TRBJ1-3|.|TRBV3-1/TRBV3-2
TGTGCCAGCAGCCAAGACATTGGAAACACCATATATTTT
CASSQDIGNTIYF
>.|TRBJ2-7|once|TRBV10-2
TGCGCCTCAAAAGGGAACCCGCAACCGTCCTACGAGCAGTACTTC
CASKGNPQPSYEQYF
>TRBD1|TRBJ1-4|.|TRBV5-1
TGCGCCAGCAGCTGGTACCGGACAGGGGGCGGAAAAACAACTAATGAAAAACTGTTTTTT
CASSWYRTGGGKTTNEKLFF
>TRBD1|TRBJ1-5|.|TRBV18
TGTGCCAGCTCACCAAGTACAGGGGGCAGAGAGCCCCAGCATTTT
CASSPSTGGREPQHF
>.|TRBJ1-5|.|TRBV4-1
TGCGCCAGCAGCCAAGAGATTGGAGGGAATCAGCCCCAGCATTTT
CASSQEIGGNQPQHF